This T cell receptor (beta chain) was recorded in a study of CD8+CD57+ T cells in acquired aplastic anemia. Background on the study: Sorted CD4+ and CD8+ cell DNA averaged 3.2 ug.

The CDR3 consists of 17 residues. The V gene end was trimmed by 0 bases and the J gene end by 0 bases; junction bases not matched to a gene: 9. Germline values: CDR1 SQVTM, CDR2 ANQGSEA. Before being chosen for sequencing, patients had shown CD8+CD57+ cell expansion by flow cytometry. TCR beta VDJ and CDR3 profiles were obtained from a genomic DNA template. TCRdb processed the reads anew with MiXCR; each CDR3 protein has one entry. The sample yields 200,000 to 250,000 distinct CDR3 sequences, more than 55% seen once. Material: sorted CD4+, CD8+, or CD8+CD57+ T cells (not recorded which) from PBMCs. The receptor's source is a human donor with aplastic anemia. This rearrangement joins TRBV29-1 to TRBJ1-2; 8 bases match TRBD1. In nucleotides, the CDR3 is TGCAGCGTTGAAGATCGTGGGACAGGACGTGCTAACTATGGCTACACCTTC. Protein sequence: CSVEDRGTGRANYGYTF.